The next 19 T cell receptor beta chains were all read from a single sample in a study of graft-versus-host responses after intestinal transplantation. Generated by immunoSEQ multiplex PCR, the TCRdb table keeps only in-frame clones and is missing some. The repertoire holds about 6,400 clones, 22% seen once, with around 5.5% in the top ten. The input for sequencing was alloreactive CD4+ T cells from a mixed lymphocyte reaction culture, taken before transplantation. This sample's subset: CFSE-low proliferating T cells sorted from approximately 6-day pre-transplant mixed lymphocyte reaction (GvH or HvG direction). The source of these receptors is a human patient who was an organ donor for intestinal transplantation.

This chain joins TRBV7-4 and TRBJ2-2; D call uncertain. This CDR3 is built from 12 residues. Germline CDR1 and CDR2: SGHVT and SQSDAQ. Trimming stripped 5 bases from V and 7 bases from J, with 8 bases between. The CDR3 reads CASSPRIGELFF. CDR3 DNA: TGTGCCAGCAGCCCCCGTATCGGGGAGCTGTTTTTT.

The chain recombines TRBV11-3 with TRBJ2-7; 8 bases align to TRBD1. The CDR3 is 16 residues long. V lost 5 bases and J lost 0; bases outside the gene matches: 9. Germline assignment: CDR1 SGHNT and CDR2 YENEEA. CDR3 DNA sequence: TGTGCCAGCAGCACGGGGACAGGAAAATTCTCCTACGAGCAGTACTTC. Its protein is CASSTGTGKFSYEQYF.

Only a few counts were recorded for this clone. The chain recombines TRBV5-1 with TRBJ2-3, with TRBD2 matching over 9 bases. Trimming cost V 4 bases and J 2 bases; bases outside gene matches: 14. The CDR3 loop spans 18 amino acids. Germline lookup yields CDR1 SGHRS and CDR2 YFSETQ. The CDR3 coding sequence is TGCGCCAGCAGCACTCGGACTAGCGCCAAGAAAGACACAGATACGCAGTATTTT. Its protein is CASSTRTSAKKDTDTQYF.

V and J are TRBV6-5 and TRBJ1-6; TRBD1 might be the D (5 bases). From germline, CDR1 is MNHEY and CDR2 SVGAGI. This CDR3 contains 12 residues. V lost 10 bases and J 8 bases, leaving 12 bases between the germline ends. The CDR3 reads CATEDSYSPLHF. The CDR3 region has the DNA TGTGCCACCGAAGACAGTTATTCACCCCTCCACTTT.

This sequence joins TRBV5-4 and TRBJ2-5; TRBD2 matches 9 bases. This CDR3 contains 14 residues. Germline assignment: CDR1 SGHNT and CDR2 YYREEE (reference sequence). Trimming took 5 bases from V and 5 from J; bases not matched to a gene: 7. The CDR3 spells CASRSGTSKETQYF. The CDR3 nucleotides read TGTGCCAGCAGATCCGGGACTAGCAAGGAGACCCAGTACTTC.

This clone is labeled as medium-sized. The chain carries TRBV5-1 and TRBJ2-3; D remains unclear. The CDR3 has 14 amino acids. V was cut by 2 bases and J by 5 bases, with 12 bases left in between. In germline, CDR1 is SGHRS, CDR2 YFSETQ. The CDR3 nucleotides read TGCGCCAGCAGCTTAAGGGTGACGGGAGATACGCAGTATTTT. It is translated as CASSLRVTGDTQYF.

The rearrangement joins TRBV6-1 to TRBJ2-7, with 7 nucleotides matching TRBD2. The CDR3 length is 14 residues. The ends lost 6 bases at V and 0 bases at J; junction bases unmatched: 5. Per germline, CDR1 MNHNS and CDR2 SASEGT. CDR3 sequence (DNA): TGTGCCAGCAGGCCTAGCGGACACTCCTACGAGCAGTACTTC. It is translated as CASRPSGHSYEQYF.

The chain is built from TRBV7-9 and TRBJ1-1; the D gene is possibly TRBD1 (5 bases). CDR1 is SEHNR, CDR2 FQNEAQ, per germline (reference sequence). The CDR3 consists of 16 residues. The V end lost 3 bases, the J end lost 4 bases, and 18 bases lay between the germline ends. As DNA, the CDR3 is TGTGCCAGCAGCTTCCTGCTTAGGGGAGGGGTCACTGAAGCTTTCTTT. Amino acids: CASSFLLRGGVTEAFF.

The CDR3 loop is CASSDWTGGNSPLHF. CDR3 nucleotides: TGTGCCAGCAGTGACTGGACAGGGGGGAACTCACCCCTCCACTTT. The J gene is TRBJ1-6, the V gene TRBV6-5; TRBD1 matches 10 bases. CDR3 length equals 15 residues. Germline-derived CDR1 and CDR2 are MNHEY and SVGAGI. J lost 10 bases, V lost 5 bases, and 8 bases had no gene match.

This clone qualifies as medium-sized. The CDR3 sequence is CASTIVASYGYTF. In DNA form, the CDR3 reads TGTGCCAGCACCATCGTGGCTAGCTATGGCTACACCTTC. The chain couples TRBV7-9 to TRBJ1-2; D not resolved. CDR1 SEHNR and CDR2 FQNEAQ come from the germline V gene (reference sequence). This CDR3 region has 13 residues. V lost 7 bases, J lost 4 bases, and 13 bases lay in between. The entire variable domain, with the rest obtained from reference TRBV7-9 and TRBJ1-2, is as follows: DTGVSQNPRHKITKRGQNVTFRCDPISEHNRLYWYRQTLGQGPEFLTYFQNEAQLEKSRLLSDRFSAERPKGSFSTLEIQRTEQGDSAMYLCASTIVASYGYTFGSGTRLTVV.

This clone showed up just a few times. This chain uses TRBV6-1 with TRBJ2-4; 12 nucleotides line up with TRBD2. V shed 2 bases, J shed 3 bases, and the junction held 11 bases outside the gene matches. This CDR3 has 19 residues. Germline lookup yields CDR1 MNHNS and CDR2 SASEGT. Written as DNA, the CDR3 is TGTGCCAGCAGTGAACGGCCTAGCGGGGGGGCAGGGGGCAAAAACATTCAGTACTTC. It specifies CASSERPSGGAGGKNIQYF.

This clone showed up just a few times. The chain has TRBV5-4 and TRBJ1-3, with 7 bases aligning to TRBD1. V shed 4 bases, J shed 2 bases, and the junction held 3 bases outside the gene matches. Germline V lookup: CDR1 SGHNT, CDR2 YYREEE (reference sequence). This CDR3 is 14 amino acids long. For the CDR3, the DNA is TGTGCCAGCAGCCGAGGACAGGCTGGAAACACCATATATTTT. This gives the protein CASSRGQAGNTIYF.

The CDR3 loop is CAISESGVDTQYF. Here the CDR3 DNA reads TGTGCCATCAGTGAGTCTGGGGTAGATACGCAGTATTTT. The chain has TRBV10-3 and TRBJ2-3; no firm D call. The germline CDR1 and CDR2 sequences are ENHRY and SYGVKD. V was cut by 0 bases and J by 5 bases, with 6 bases left in between. The CDR3 runs to 13 residues.

This clone was observed a few times. The CDR3 here is CASNPTGGARDGYTF. CDR3 nucleotide sequence: TGTGCCAGCAACCCCACAGGAGGGGCGCGAGATGGCTACACCTTC. The gene calls are TRBV6-6 and TRBJ1-2; maybe TRBD1 (5 bases). Trimming pared 7 bases from V and 6 bases from J, leaving 21 bases between. Germline assignment: CDR1 MNHNY and CDR2 SVGAGI (reference sequence). This CDR3 is built from 15 residues.

This clone was observed a few times. V gene TRBV4-1 combines with J gene TRBJ2-1; a weak D match, TRBD2 (7 bases). Trimming left V 1 base short and J 2 bases short, with 15 bases between. Germline CDR1 and CDR2: MGHRA and YSYEKL. The CDR3 sequence is 17 residues long. The CDR3 region has the DNA TGCGCCAGCAGCCAAGGCCATGGGGGGGGCCCCTACAATGAGCAGTTCTTC. It specifies CASSQGHGGGPYNEQFF.

The chain carries TRBV19 and TRBJ2-7, with D possibly matching TRBD2 (6 bases). CDR3 size: 13 residues. V lost 4 bases and J 3 bases, leaving 10 bases between the germline ends. Germline CDR1 reads LNHDA; CDR2 reads SQIVND (reference sequence). The CDR3 bases are TGTGCCAGTAGTAACTCCGGGAGCTACGAGCAGTACTTC. Protein product: CASSNSGSYEQYF.

The rearrangement uses TRBV2 and TRBJ1-6; 9 bases are a match to TRBD1. Trimming removed 4 bases from V and 7 bases from J; junction bases left unmatched: 2. CDR3 length equals 14 residues. Germline CDR1 reads SNHLY; CDR2 reads FYNNEI. The DNA of the CDR3 is TGTGCCAGCAGTGCTGGACAGGGGAATTCACCCCTCCACTTT. Translation: CASSAGQGNSPLHF.

This sequence joins TRBV6-6 and TRBJ1-2, with D unresolved. V was trimmed by 6 bases and J by 4 bases, leaving 6 bases between them. From germline, CDR1 is MNHNY and CDR2 SVGAGI (reference sequence). CDR3 length: 11 amino acids. The CDR3 sequence is CASSLFYGYTF. In DNA form, the CDR3 reads TGTGCCAGCAGCCTCTTCTATGGCTACACCTTC.

This chain joins TRBV19 and TRBJ2-7; possibly TRBD1 for D (5 bases). CDR1 and CDR2 (germline): LNHDA, SQIVND (reference sequence). V shed 0 bases and J shed 4 bases, with 10 bases lying between them. CDR3 length: 14 residues. CDR3: CASSIETGGYEQYF. The DNA of the CDR3 is TGTGCCAGTAGTATAGAAACAGGTGGATACGAGCAGTACTTC.